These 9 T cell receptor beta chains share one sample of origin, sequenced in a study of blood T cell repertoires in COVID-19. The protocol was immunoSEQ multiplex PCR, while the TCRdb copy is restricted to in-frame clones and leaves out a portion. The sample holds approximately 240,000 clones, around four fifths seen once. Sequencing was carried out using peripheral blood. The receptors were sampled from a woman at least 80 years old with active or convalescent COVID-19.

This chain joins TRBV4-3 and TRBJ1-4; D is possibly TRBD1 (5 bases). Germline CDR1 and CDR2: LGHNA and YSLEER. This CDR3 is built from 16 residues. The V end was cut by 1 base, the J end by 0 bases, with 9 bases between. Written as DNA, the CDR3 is TGCGCCAGCAGCCAAGTCGGGGGATCAACTAATGAAAAACTGTTTTTT. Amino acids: CASSQVGGSTNEKLFF.

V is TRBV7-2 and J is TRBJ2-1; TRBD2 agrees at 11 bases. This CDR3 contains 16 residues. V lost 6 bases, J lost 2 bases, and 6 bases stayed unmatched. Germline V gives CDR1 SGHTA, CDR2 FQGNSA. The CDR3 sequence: CASRSYSGRAYNEQFF. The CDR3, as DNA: TGTGCCAGCAGATCCTATAGCGGGAGGGCCTACAATGAGCAGTTCTTC. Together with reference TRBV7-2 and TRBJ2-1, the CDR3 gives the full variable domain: GAGVSQSPSNKVTEKGKDVELRCDPISGHTALYWYRQSLGQGLEFLIYFQGNSAPDKSGLPSDRFSAERTGGSVSTLTIQRTQQEDSAVYLCASRSYSGRAYNEQFFGPGTRLTVL.

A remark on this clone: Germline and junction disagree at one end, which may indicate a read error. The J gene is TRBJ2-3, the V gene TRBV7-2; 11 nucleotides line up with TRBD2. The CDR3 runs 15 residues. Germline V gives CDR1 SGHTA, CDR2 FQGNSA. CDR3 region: CASSIAGGGTDTQYF. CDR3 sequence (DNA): TGTGCCAGCAGCATAGCGGGGGGGGGCACAGATACGCAGTATTTT.

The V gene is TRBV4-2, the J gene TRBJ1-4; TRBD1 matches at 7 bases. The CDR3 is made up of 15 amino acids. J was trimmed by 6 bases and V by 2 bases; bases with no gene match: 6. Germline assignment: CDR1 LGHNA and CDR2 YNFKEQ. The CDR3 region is CASSQNRGTDEKLFF. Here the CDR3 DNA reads TGTGCCAGCAGCCAAAACAGGGGAACGGATGAAAAACTGTTTTTT.

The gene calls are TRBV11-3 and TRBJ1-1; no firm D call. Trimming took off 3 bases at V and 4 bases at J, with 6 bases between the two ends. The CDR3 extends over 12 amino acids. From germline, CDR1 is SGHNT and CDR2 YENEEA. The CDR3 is CASSLRGTEAFF. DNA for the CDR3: TGTGCCAGCAGCTTGCGGGGCACTGAAGCTTTCTTT.

This chain's CDR3 is CASSERGAGYNEQFF. CDR3 in DNA: TGTGCCAGCAGTGAACGGGGGGCCGGCTACAATGAGCAGTTCTTC. The J gene is TRBJ2-1, the V gene TRBV2; TRBD2 is a possible D gene (7 bases). Germline CDR1 reads SNHLY; CDR2 reads FYNNEI. Deletions cut 2 bases from V and 3 bases from J, with 11 bases between. The CDR3 loop spans 15 amino acids.

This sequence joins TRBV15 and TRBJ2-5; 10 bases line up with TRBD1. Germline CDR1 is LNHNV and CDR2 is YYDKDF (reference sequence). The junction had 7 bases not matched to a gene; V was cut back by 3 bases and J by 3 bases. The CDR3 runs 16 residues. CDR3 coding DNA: TGTGCCACCAGCAGGGAATGGGGGACAGGGGAAGAGACCCAGTACTTC. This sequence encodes CATSREWGTGEETQYF.

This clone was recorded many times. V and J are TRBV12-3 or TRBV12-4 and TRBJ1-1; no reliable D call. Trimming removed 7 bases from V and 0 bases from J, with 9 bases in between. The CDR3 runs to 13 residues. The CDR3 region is CASIQHMNTEAFF. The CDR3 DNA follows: TGTGCCAGCATACAGCACATGAACACTGAAGCTTTCTTT.

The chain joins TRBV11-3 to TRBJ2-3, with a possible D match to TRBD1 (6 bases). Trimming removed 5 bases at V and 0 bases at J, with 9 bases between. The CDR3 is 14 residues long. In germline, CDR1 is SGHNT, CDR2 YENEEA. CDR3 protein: CASSPGQSTDTQYF. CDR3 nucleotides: TGTGCCAGCAGCCCCGGACAGAGCACAGATACGCAGTATTTT.